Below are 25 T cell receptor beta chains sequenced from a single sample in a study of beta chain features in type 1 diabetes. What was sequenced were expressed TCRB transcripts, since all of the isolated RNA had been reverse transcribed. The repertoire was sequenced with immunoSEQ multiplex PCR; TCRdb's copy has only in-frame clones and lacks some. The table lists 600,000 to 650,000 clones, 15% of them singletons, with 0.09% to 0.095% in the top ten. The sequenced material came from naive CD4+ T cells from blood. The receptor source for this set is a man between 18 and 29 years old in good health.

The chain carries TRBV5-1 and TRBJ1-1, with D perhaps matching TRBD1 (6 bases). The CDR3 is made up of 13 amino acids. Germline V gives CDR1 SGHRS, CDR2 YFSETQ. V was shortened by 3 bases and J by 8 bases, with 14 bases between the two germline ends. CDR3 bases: TGCGCCAGCAGCTCTACAGGGCTAGGGGAAGCTTTCTTT. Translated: CASSSTGLGEAFF.

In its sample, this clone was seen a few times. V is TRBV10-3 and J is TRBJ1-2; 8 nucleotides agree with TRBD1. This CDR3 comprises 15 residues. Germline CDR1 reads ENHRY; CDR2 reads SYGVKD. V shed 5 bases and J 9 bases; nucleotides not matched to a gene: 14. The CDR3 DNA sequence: TGTGCCATCAGTCACCCCCTGACAGGGGAAGGAAGCTACACCTTC. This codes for CAISHPLTGEGSYTF.

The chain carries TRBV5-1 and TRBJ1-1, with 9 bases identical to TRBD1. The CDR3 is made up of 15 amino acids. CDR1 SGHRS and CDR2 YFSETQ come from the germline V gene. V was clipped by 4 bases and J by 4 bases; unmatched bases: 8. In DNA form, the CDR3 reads TGCGCCAGCAGCAAACCGGGACAGGGTCCCACTGAAGCTTTCTTT. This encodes CASSKPGQGPTEAFF.

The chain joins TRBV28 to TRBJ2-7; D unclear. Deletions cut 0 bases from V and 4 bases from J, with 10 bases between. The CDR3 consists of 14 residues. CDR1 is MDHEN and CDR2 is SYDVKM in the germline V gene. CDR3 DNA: TGTGCCAGCAGTTTATGGGTTCCGAATTACGAGCAGTACTTC. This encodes CASSLWVPNYEQYF.

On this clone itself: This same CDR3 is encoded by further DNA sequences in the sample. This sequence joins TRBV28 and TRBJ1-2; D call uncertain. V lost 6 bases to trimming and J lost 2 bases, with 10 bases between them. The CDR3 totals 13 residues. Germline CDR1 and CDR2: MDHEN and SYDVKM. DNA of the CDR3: TGTGCCAGCAGCAGTGGGCAGAACTATGGCTACACCTTC. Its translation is CASSSGQNYGYTF.

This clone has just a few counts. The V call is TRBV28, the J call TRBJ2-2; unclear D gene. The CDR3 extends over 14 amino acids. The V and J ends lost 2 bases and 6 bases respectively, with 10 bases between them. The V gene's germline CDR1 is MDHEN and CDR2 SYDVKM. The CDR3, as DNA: TGTGCCAGCAGTTTAGTAGGGAAATCCGGGGAGCTGTTTTTT. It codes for CASSLVGKSGELFF.

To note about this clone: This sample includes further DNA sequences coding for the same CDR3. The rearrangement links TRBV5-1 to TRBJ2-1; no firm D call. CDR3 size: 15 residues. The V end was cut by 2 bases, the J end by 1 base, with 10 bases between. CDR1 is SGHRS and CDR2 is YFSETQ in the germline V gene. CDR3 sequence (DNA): TGCGCCAGCAGCTTAGAGGCAGGATCCTACAATGAGCAGTTCTTC. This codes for CASSLEAGSYNEQFF.

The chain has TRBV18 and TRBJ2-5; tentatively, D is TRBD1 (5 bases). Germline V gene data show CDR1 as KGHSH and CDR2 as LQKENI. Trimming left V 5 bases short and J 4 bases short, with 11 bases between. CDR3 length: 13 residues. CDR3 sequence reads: CASSEDIAETQYF. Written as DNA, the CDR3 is TGTGCCAGCTCAGAGGACATAGCAGAGACCCAGTACTTC.

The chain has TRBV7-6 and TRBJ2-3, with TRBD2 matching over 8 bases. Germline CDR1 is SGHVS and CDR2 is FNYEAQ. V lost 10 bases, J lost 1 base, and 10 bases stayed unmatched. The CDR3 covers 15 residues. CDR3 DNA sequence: TGTGCCACCCGCGGCCCAGCGGGGGGCACAGATACGCAGTATTTT. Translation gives CATRGPAGGTDTQYF.

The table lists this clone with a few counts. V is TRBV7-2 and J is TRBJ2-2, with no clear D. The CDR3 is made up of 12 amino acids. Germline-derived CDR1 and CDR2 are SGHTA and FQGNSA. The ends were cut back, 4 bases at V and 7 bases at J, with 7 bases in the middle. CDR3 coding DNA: TGTGCCAGCAGCTCTCCAGGCGGGGAGCTGTTTTTT. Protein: CASSSPGGELFF.

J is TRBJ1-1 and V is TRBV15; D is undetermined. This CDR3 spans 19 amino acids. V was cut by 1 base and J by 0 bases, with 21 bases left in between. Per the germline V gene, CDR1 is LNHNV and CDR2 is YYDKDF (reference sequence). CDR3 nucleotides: TGTGCCACCAGCAGAGTCAAAGCAGCAAGACCGGCCATGAACACTGAAGCTTTCTTT. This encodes CATSRVKAARPAMNTEAFF.

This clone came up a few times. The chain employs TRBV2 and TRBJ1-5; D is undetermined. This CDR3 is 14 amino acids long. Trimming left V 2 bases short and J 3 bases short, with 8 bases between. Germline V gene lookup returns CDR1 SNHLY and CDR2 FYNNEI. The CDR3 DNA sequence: TGTGCCAGCAGTGAAAGGATTTACAATCAGCCCCAGCATTTT. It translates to CASSERIYNQPQHF.

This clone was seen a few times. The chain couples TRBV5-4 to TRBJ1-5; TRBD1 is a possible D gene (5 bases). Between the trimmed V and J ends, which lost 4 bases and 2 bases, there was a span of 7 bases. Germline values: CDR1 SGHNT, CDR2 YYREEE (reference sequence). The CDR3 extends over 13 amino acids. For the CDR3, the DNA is TGTGCCAGCAGCAGGGGTGGCAATCAGCCCCAGCATTTT. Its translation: CASSRGGNQPQHF.

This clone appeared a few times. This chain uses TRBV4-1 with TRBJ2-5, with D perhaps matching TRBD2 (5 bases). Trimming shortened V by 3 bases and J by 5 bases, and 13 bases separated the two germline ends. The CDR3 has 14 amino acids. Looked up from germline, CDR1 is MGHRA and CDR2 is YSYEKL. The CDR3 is CASSHNSRGETQYF. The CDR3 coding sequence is TGCGCCAGCAGCCACAACAGCCGAGGGGAGACCCAGTACTTC.

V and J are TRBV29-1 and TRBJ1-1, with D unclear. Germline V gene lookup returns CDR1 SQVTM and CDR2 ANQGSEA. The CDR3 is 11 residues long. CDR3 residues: CTGVLNTEAFF. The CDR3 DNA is TGCACTGGGGTGTTGAACACTGAAGCTTTCTTT.

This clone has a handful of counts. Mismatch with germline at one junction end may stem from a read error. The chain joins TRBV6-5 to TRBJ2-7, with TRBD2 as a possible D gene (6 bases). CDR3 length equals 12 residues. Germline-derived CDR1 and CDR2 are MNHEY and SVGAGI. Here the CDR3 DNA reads TGTGCCAGCAGTTCGACCTCGGGGGTCCGGGACTTC. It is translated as CASSSTSGVRDF.

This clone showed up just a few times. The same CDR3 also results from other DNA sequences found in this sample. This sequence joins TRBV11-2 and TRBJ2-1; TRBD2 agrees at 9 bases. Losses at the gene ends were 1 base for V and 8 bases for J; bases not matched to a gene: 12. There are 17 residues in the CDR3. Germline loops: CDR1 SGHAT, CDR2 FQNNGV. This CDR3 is CASSLAGAAGGPYEQFF. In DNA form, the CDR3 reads TGTGCCAGCAGCTTAGCGGGGGCGGCGGGAGGGCCTTATGAGCAGTTCTTC. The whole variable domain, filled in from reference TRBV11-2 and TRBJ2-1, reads EAGVAQSPRYKIIEKRQSVAFWCNPISGHATLYWYQQILGQGPKLLIQFQNNGVVDDSQLPKDRFSAERLKGVDSTLKIQPAKLEDSAVYLCASSLAGAAGGPYEQFFGPGTRLTVL.

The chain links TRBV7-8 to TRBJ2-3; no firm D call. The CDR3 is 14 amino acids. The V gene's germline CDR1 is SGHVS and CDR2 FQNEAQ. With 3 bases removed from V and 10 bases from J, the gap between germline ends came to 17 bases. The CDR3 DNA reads TGTGCCAGCAGCTTCCGATCTTCTGTCAGCTCGCAGTATTTT. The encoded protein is CASSFRSSVSSQYF. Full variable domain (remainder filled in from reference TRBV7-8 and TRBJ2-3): GAGVSQSPRYKVAKRGQDVALRCDPISGHVSLFWYQQALGQGPEFLTYFQNEAQLDKSGLPSDRFFAERPEGSVSTLKIQRTQQEDSAVYLCASSFRSSVSSQYFGPGTRLTVL.

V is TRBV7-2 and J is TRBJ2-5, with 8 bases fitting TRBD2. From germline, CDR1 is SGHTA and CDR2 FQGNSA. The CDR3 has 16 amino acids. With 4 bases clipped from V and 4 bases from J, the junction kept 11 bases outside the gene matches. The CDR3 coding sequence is TGTGCCAGCAGCTCAGCGGGGGCTAGTAGGAGAGAGACCCAGTACTTC. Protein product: CASSSAGASRRETQYF.

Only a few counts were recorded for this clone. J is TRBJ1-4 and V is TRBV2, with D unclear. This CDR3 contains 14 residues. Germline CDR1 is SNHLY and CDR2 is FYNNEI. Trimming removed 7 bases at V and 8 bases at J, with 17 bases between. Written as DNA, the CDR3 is TGTGCCAGCATTCCGGCTATCTTAGGGGAAAAACTGTTTTTT. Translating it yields CASIPAILGEKLFF.

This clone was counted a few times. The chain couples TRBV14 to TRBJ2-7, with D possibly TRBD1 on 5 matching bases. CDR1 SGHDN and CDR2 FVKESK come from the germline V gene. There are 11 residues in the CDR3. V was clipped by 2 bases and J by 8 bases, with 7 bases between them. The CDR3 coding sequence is TGTGCCAGCAGCCAAATGGACAAGCAGTACTTC. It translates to CASSQMDKQYF. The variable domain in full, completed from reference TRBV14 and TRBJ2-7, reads EAGVTQFPSHSVIEKGQTVTLRCDPISGHDNLYWYRRVMGKEIKFLLHFVKESKQDESGMPNNRFLAERTGGTYSTLKVQPAELEDSGVYFCASSQMDKQYFGPGTRLTVT.

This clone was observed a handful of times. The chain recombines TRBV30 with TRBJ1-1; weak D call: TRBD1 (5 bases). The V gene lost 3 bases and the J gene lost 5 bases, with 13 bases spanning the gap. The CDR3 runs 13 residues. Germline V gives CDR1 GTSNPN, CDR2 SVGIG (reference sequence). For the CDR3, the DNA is TGTGCCTGGAGCGGACAACGGGGTACTGAAGCTTTCTTT. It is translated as CAWSGQRGTEAFF. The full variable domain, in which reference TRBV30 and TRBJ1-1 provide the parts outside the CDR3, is SQTIHQWPATLVQPVGSPLSLECTVEGTSNPNLYWYRQAAGRGLQLLFYSVGIGQISSEVPQNLSASRPQDRQFILSSKKLLLSDSGFYLCAWSGQRGTEAFFGQGTRLTVV.

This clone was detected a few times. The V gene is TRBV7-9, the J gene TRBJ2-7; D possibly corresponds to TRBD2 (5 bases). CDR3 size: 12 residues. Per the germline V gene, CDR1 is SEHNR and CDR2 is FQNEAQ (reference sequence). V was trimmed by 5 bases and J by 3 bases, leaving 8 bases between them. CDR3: CASSHTSYEQYF. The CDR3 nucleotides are TGTGCCAGCAGCCACACTAGCTACGAGCAGTACTTC.

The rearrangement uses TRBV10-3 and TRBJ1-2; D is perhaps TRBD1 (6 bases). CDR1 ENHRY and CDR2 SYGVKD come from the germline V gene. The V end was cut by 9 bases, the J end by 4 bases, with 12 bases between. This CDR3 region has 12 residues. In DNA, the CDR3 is TGTGCCATTCGACAGGAGCGCTATGGCTACACCTTC. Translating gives CAIRQERYGYTF.

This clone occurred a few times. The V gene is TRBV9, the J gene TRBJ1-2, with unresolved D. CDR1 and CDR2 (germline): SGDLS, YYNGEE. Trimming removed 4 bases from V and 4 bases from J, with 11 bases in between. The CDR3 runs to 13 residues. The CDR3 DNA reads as TGTGCCAGCAGCTCAGGCGGTTCCTATGGCTACACCTTC. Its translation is CASSSGGSYGYTF.